The present TCR beta chain was sequenced within a study of CD8+ T cells in alopecia areata. For this clone: The antigen is not known.

Study results and caveats: For lesional scalp, especially alopecia totalis/universalis, clonality was higher than in normal scalp. Sequence data from scalp samples additionally include resident alphabeta T cells of normal skin.

V lost 2 bases and J lost 2, with 7 bases in between. This CDR3 has 13 amino acids. CDR1 and CDR2 from the germline V gene are GTSNPN and SVGIG (reference sequence). Extracted RNA was reverse transcribed into cDNA, the sequencing template. Profiled with immunoSEQ multiplex PCR; TCRdb holds only in-frame clones, not every one. In the table there are roughly 200,000 clones, roughly 65% of which are singletons. This specimen was CD4+ T cells sorted from blood, taken at week 0. The receptor was derived from a human donor with alopecia areata. J is TRBJ1-5 and V is TRBV30; D ambiguous. CDR3 protein: CAWSTEGNQPQHF. In nucleotides, the CDR3 is TGTGCCTGGAGTACGGAGGGCAATCAGCCCCAGCATTTT.